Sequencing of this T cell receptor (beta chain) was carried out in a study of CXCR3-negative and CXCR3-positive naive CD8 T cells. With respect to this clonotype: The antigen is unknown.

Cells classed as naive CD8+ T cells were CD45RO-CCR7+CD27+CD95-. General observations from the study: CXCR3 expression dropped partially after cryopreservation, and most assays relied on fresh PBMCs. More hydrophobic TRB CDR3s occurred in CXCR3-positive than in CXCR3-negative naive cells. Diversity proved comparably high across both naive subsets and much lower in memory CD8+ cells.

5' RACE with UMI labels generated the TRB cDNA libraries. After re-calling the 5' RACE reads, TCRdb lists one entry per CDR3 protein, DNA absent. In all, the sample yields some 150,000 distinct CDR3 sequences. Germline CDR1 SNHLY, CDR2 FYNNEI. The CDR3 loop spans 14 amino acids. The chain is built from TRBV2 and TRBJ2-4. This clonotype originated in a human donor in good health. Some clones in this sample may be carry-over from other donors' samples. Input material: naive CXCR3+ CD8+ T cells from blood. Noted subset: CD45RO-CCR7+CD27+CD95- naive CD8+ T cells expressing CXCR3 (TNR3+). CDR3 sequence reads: CASSDYLAKNIQYF.